This TCR beta chain was sequenced during a study of OX40 agonist ivuxolimab in advanced cancers. Study information: Recorded diagnoses for dose-escalation patients were hepatocellular carcinoma, melanoma, renal cell or head and neck cancer. Treatment received earlier with anti-PD-1, anti-PD-L1 or anti-CTLA-4 agents was allowed, and more than 35% had some. Three patients, one with hepatocellular carcinoma and two with cutaneous melanoma, achieved partial responses. The study's findings and limits: CD8+ T cells showed, on average, more clonal expansion than CD4+ cells.

The CDR3 runs 17 residues. Germline V gene sequence: CDR1 KGHSH, CDR2 LQKENI. J was trimmed by 4 bases and V by 1 base; bases with no gene match: 12. The assay was immunoSEQ multiplex PCR, and TCRdb's table has in-frame clones only and misses some. Counted here are over 60,000 clones, just under 95% occurring once; the ten biggest clones make up around 14%. A remark on this clone: What it binds is not known.

This clonotype originated in an adult with an advanced solid tumor such as melanoma, head and neck, liver or kidney cancer. The chain joins TRBV18 to TRBJ1-1, with TRBD1 identical over 7 bases. The specimen comprised CD4+ or CD8+ T cells sorted from blood, sampled in a trial of the OX40 agonist ivuxolimab. The CDR3 spells CASSPRATGFVTTEAFF. CDR3 sequence (DNA): TGTGCCAGCTCACCACGGGCGACAGGGTTCGTGACCACTGAAGCTTTCTTT. Full variable domain (rest looked up from reference TRBV18 and TRBJ1-1): NAGVMQNPRHLVRRRGQEARLRCSPMKGHSHVYWYRQLPEEGLKFMVYLQKENIIDESGMPKERFSAEFPKEGPSILRIQQVVRGDSAAYFCASSPRATGFVTTEAFFGQGTRLTVV.